The T cell receptor beta chain described here comes from a study of beta chain features in type 1 diabetes. Study information: Examination spanned 100 million to 120 million sorted cells from all samples.

Expressed TCRB transcripts were sequenced, since all the RNA that had been isolated was reverse transcribed. TCRdb's copy holds only in-frame clones and misses some; the assay was immunoSEQ multiplex PCR. The repertoire holds a few hundred thousand clones, with roughly a tenth as singletons. This clone was counted only a few times. No antigen is known for it. Trimming left V 6 bases short and J 0 bases short, with 9 bases between. The CDR3 runs to 14 residues. CDR1 is MNHNS, CDR2 SASEGT, per germline. Study-wide points: Over-representation of high TCR-expressing cells was a possible consequence of cDNA sequencing. The VDJ junctions of type 1 diabetes patients carried fewer insertions and more deletions. With patients and controls alike, PCR might favor shorter templates to an equal degree. Shorter TCRB CDR3s, moderately but significantly so, marked every one of the four CD4+ subsets in Type 1 diabetes patients.

The specimen sequenced was central memory CD4+ T cells from blood. The sequence derives from a young man with type 1 diabetes. The chain joins TRBV6-1 to TRBJ2-1; possibly TRBD2 for D (5 bases). This CDR3 is CASRLANSYNEQFF. The DNA for the CDR3 is TGTGCCAGCAGATTAGCGAACTCCTACAATGAGCAGTTCTTC.